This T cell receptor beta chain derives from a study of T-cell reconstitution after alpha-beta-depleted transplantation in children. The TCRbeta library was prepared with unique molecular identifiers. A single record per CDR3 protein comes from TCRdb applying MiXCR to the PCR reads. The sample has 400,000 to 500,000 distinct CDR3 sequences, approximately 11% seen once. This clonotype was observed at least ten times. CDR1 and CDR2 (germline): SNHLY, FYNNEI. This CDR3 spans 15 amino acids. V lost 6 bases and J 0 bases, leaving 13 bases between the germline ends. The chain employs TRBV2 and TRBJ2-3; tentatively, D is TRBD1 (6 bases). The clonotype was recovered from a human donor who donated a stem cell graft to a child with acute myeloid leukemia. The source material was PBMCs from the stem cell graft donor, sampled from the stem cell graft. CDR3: CASRGADRSTDTQYF. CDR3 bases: TGTGCCAGCAGGGGGGCGGACCGCAGCACAGATACGCAGTATTTT.